The 3 T cell receptor beta chains below all came from one sample that was sequenced in a study of Ad26.COV2.S vaccination and SARS-CoV-2 variants (dated by TCRdb to the early 2020s). The protocol used for the library was the immunoSEQ multiplex PCR assay. Imported from immuneACCESS, the table was reduced by TCRdb to in-frame sequences with V and J called. These copies leave out some clones; in studies compared against another copy, an unresolved V gene accounts for under half, and the cause of the remainder is not known. The sample table shows approximately 140,000 clones, and 86% are seen once. The top ten clonotypes cover approximately 5.1% of the sample. Sample time point, as interpreted from the label and publication: individuals recovered from natural SARS-CoV-2 infection. The input for sequencing was peripheral blood, taken after recovery from COVID-19. Receptor source: a human donor who had recovered from COVID-19.

The rearrangement links TRBV5-1 to TRBJ1-5, with unresolved D. The CDR3 has 15 amino acids. Germline V CDR1 and CDR2: SGHRS, YFSETQ. The V and J ends lost 3 bases and 4 bases respectively, with 14 bases between them. CDR3 bases: TGCGCCAGCAGCTATGGAGGCCTAAAGAATCAGCCCCAGCATTTT. It yields the protein CASSYGGLKNQPQHF.

The chain carries TRBV24-1 and TRBJ2-3; D call uncertain. Germline values: CDR1 KGHDR, CDR2 SFDVKD. V was pared by 4 bases and J by 0 bases, with 10 bases between. The CDR3 contains 15 residues. The CDR3 DNA is TGTGCCACCAGTGAATATGGGGTTAGCACAGATACGCAGTATTTT. Amino acids: CATSEYGVSTDTQYF.

The chain combines TRBV2 with TRBJ1-2, with a tentative D call TRBD1 (6 bases). The CDR3 contains 14 residues. V lost 8 bases, J lost 2 bases, and 15 bases lay in between. The germline V gene has CDR1 SNHLY and CDR2 FYNNEI. Here the CDR3 DNA reads TGTGCCAGCTCACGGGGGGGCCAGAACTATGGCTACACCTTC. Its protein is CASSRGGQNYGYTF.